Sequencing of this T cell receptor (beta chain) was carried out in a study of T-cell memory formation after mild COVID-19. In its sample, this clonotype was seen many times. What it binds is unknown. Study conclusions and caveats: Chiefly within CM and EM were the contracting CD4+ clones; CD8+ ones were within EMRA. Clones that contracted from day 15 to 85 were balanced CD4/CD8, while later expanders leaned CD4+.

Germline values: CDR1 SGDLS, CDR2 YYNGEE. V shed 3 bases, J shed 4 bases, and the junction held 11 bases outside the gene matches. CDR3 size: 16 residues. After 5'RACE with constant-segment primers, TCR alpha and TCR beta cDNA libraries carrying sample barcodes and UMIs were obtained. TCRdb re-called the 5' RACE reads through MiXCR, storing one row per CDR3 protein. The data show more than 150,000 distinct CDR3 sequences, about 18% seen once. This receptor was obtained from a young man who had mild COVID-19 (a few samples of this study predate the infection). Cell type and time point are not known. The sequenced sample was PBMCs or a T cell subset sorted from them (not recorded which). The rearrangement joins TRBV9 to TRBJ2-5; TRBD1 agrees at 8 bases. This chain's CDR3 is CASSGPQGAGGETQYF. DNA for the CDR3: TGTGCCAGCAGCGGACCCCAGGGGGCCGGAGGAGAGACCCAGTACTTC.